This TCR beta chain comes out of a study of blood T cells in healthy people across ages. Study-wide context: In model experiments, template switching was able to capture about one barcoded beta molecule for every two T cells that were present.

Study findings and constraints: Researchers report that TCR beta diversity correlated strongly with naive T cell percentage.

The authors ran a second PCR of about 6 to 11 cycles using a sample-barcoded 5' primer and a J-beta primer mix. TCRdb fed the 5' RACE reads into MiXCR, producing one record per CDR3 protein. The sample shows hundreds of thousands of distinct CDR3 sequences, less than 45% of them seen only once. A note on this clonotype: Its antigen is not identified.

This TCR was sampled from a man older than 75 in good health. Sequencing was carried out using blood.

CDR3 sequence reads: CSALQGNTDTQYF. CDR3 sequence (DNA): TGCAGTGCACTGCAGGGAAACACAGATACGCAGTATTTT. The chain links TRBV20-1 to TRBJ2-3; weak D call: TRBD1 (5 bases). In germline, CDR1 is DFQATT, CDR2 SNEGSKA (reference sequence). V shed 6 bases and J shed 2 bases, with 12 bases lying between them. The CDR3 consists of 13 residues.